A selection of T cell receptor beta chains follows, all from one sample in a study of cytotoxic CD8 clonotypes in ibrutinib-treated CLL. TCRdb keeps only in-frame clones here, not all; method: immunoSEQ multiplex PCR. The sample lists 150,000 to 200,000 clones, 88% occurring once. The sequenced sample was PBMCs, obtained at disease progression, from a patient treated with ibrutinib. The receptors come from a human donor with chronic lymphocytic leukemia. CDR3s include the opening cysteine and the closing phenylalanine or tryptophan. The order of the fields is CDR3 length, clone size, J gene, V gene, D gene, CDR3 protein, CDR3 DNA. D genes are given only for firm matches. Where a row states a size, it is once, few, many or the class of an expanded clone; other rows omit it.

15	.	TRBJ1-2	TRBV28	TRBD1	CASSDRAPWGYGYTF	TGTGCCAGCAGTGACAGGGCACCGTGGGGCTATGGCTACACCTTC
17	.	TRBJ1-2	TRBV27	.	CASRPKVGWDNNYGYTF	TGTGCCAGCAGGCCGAAGGTCGGGTGGGACAACAACTATGGCTACACCTTC
14	.	TRBJ2-7	TRBV6-1	.	CASSAFATRWEQYF	TGTGCCAGCAGCGCCTTCGCGACACGCTGGGAGCAGTACTTC
19	.	TRBJ1-3	TRBV10-3	.	CAISESAVVLQGPGNTIYF	TGTGCCATCAGTGAGTCTGCCGTAGTCCTCCAGGGCCCTGGAAACACCATATATTTT
18	.	TRBJ2-6	TRBV5-1	TRBD1	CASSPQSRDSSGANVLTF	TGCGCCAGCAGCCCACAGTCCCGGGACAGCTCTGGGGCCAACGTCCTGACTTTC
13	.	TRBJ2-5	TRBV11-2	TRBD1	CASSGQGRETQYF	TGTGCCAGCAGTGGACAGGGCCGAGAGACCCAGTACTTC
13	.	TRBJ1-2	TRBV7-9	.	CASSLGADGGYTF	TGTGCCAGCAGCTTAGGGGCAGATGGAGGCTACACCTTC
15	.	TRBJ1-1	TRBV18	.	CASSEGVYTNTEAFF	TGTGCCAGCTCAGAAGGGGTTTATACGAACACTGAAGCTTTCTTT
14	few	TRBJ1-1	TRBV28	.	CASSLWTGNTEAFF	TGTGCCAGCAGTTTATGGACAGGGAACACTGAAGCTTTCTTT
18	.	TRBJ1-5	TRBV19	TRBD1	CASSIGRQGAFGNQPQHF	TGTGCCAGTAGTATAGGCCGACAGGGGGCCTTCGGCAATCAGCCCCAGCATTTT
11	.	TRBJ2-7	TRBV11-2	.	CASSPSYEQYF	TGTGCCAGCAGCCCTTCCTACGAGCAGTACTTC
12	.	TRBJ1-2	TRBV27	.	CASSFSNYGYTF	TGTGCCAGCAGTTTTTCCAACTATGGCTACACCTTC
14	many	TRBJ2-7	TRBV5-1	TRBD1	CASSVYRGKDEQYF	TGCGCCAGCAGCGTCTACAGGGGCAAGGACGAGCAGTACTTC
14	once	TRBJ1-3	TRBV30	.	CAWSFRDGRNTIYF	TGTGCCTGGAGTTTCCGGGACGGGAGAAACACCATATATTTT
18	.	TRBJ2-7	TRBV14	.	CASSQDGGRVPKSYEQYF	TGTGCCAGCAGCCAAGATGGTGGCAGGGTACCCAAATCCTACGAGCAGTACTTC
14	.	TRBJ2-3	TRBV30	.	CAWRGLTEGDTQYF	TGTGCCTGGAGGGGACTTACAGAGGGAGATACGCAGTATTTT
16	.	TRBJ1-3	TRBV5-1	.	CASSLDSVISGNTIYF	TGCGCCAGCAGCTTGGACAGTGTTATTTCTGGAAACACCATATATTTT
17	few	TRBJ2-7	TRBV4-1	TRBD2	CASSQGEAVAGDYEQYF	TGCGCCAGCAGCCAAGGAGAGGCGGTAGCGGGTGACTACGAGCAGTACTTC
15	.	TRBJ2-7	TRBV4-2	TRBD2	CASSWREGQDYEQYF	TGTGCCAGCAGCTGGAGGGAGGGTCAGGACTACGAGCAGTACTTC
10	.	TRBJ1-2	TRBV19	.	CASKDTGYTF	TGTGCCAGTAAGGACACCGGCTACACCTTC
15	.	TRBJ2-1	TRBV14	TRBD2	CASSQGGGTTNEQFF	TGTGCCAGCAGCCAAGGGGGCGGGACTACCAATGAGCAGTTCTTC
14	.	TRBJ2-7	TRBV9	TRBD1	CASSSDRGRREQYF	TGTGCCAGCAGCTCGGACAGGGGGCGTCGAGAGCAGTACTTC
18	few	TRBJ1-5	TRBV19	.	CASSLSIGQRLSNQPQHF	TGTGCCAGTAGTCTCAGCATCGGACAGAGGCTTAGCAATCAGCCCCAGCATTTT
16	.	TRBJ2-3	TRBV5-1	.	CASSWLGPKGADTQYF	TGCGCCAGCAGCTGGTTGGGACCCAAAGGAGCAGATACGCAGTATTTT
20	.	TRBJ2-7	TRBV15	.	CATSREINRDQGYPSYEQYF	TGTGCCACCAGCAGAGAAATAAACCGGGACCAGGGGTATCCTTCCTACGAGCAGTACTTC
16	.	TRBJ1-2	TRBV6-6	TRBD1	CASSQTRQGRNYGYTF	TGTGCCAGCAGCCAAACTAGACAGGGGAGGAACTATGGCTACACCTTC
14	.	TRBJ2-1	TRBV5-1	.	CASSLQPSYNEQFF	TGCGCCAGCAGCTTACAGCCCTCCTACAATGAGCAGTTCTTC
17	few	TRBJ1-5	TRBV11-2	TRBD1	CASRLPGTAYSNQPQHF	TGTGCCAGCAGACTACCCGGGACAGCCTATAGCAATCAGCCCCAGCATTTT
11	.	TRBJ2-7	TRBV28	.	CASIKGREQYF	TGTGCCAGCATCAAAGGGAGGGAGCAGTACTTC
15	.	TRBJ2-1	TRBV10-3	TRBD1	CAISDRGTGGNEQFF	TGTGCCATCAGTGACCGCGGGACAGGGGGTAATGAGCAGTTCTTC
14	.	TRBJ2-6	TRBV27	TRBD2	CASSGGPGANVLTF	TGTGCCTCATCGGGGGGGCCCGGGGCCAACGTCCTGACTTTC
13	.	TRBJ2-7	TRBV5-1	.	CASSPQGGSEQYF	TGCGCCAGCAGCCCGCAGGGGGGTAGCGAGCAGTACTTC
16	.	TRBJ2-7	TRBV9	TRBD2	CASSVGALAGPYEQYF	TGTGCCAGCAGCGTAGGTGCCCTAGCGGGACCCTACGAGCAGTACTTC
13	once	TRBJ1-2	TRBV6-5	.	CASSYSKRESYTF	TGTGCCAGCAGTTACTCTAAAAGGGAGAGCTACACCTTC
13	.	TRBJ2-7	TRBV6-5	.	CASTPPGRAEQYF	TGTGCCAGCACCCCCCCCGGCAGGGCCGAGCAGTACTTC
14	few	TRBJ2-2	TRBV7-6	TRBD2	CASSLRGGTGELFF	TGTGCCAGCAGCTTAAGGGGAGGGACCGGGGAGCTGTTTTTT
14	.	TRBJ2-3	TRBV4-2	.	CASSQPTQRDTQYF	TGTGCCAGCAGCCAACCCACACAACGAGATACGCAGTATTTT
10	.	TRBJ2-2	TRBV6-1	.	CASRDGELFF	TGTGCCAGCAGGGACGGGGAGCTGTTTTTT
15	few	TRBJ1-5	TRBV27	.	CASSSDRIINQPQHF	TGTGCCAGCAGCAGCGACCGGATAATTAATCAGCCCCAGCATTTT
15	.	TRBJ2-7	TRBV28	TRBD2	CASRSTTSGSYEQYF	TGTGCCAGCAGGTCAACAACTAGCGGCTCCTACGAGCAGTACTTC
14	.	TRBJ1-2	TRBV5-4	TRBD1	CASSSGTDLYGYTF	TGTGCCAGCAGTTCCGGGACAGACCTCTATGGCTACACCTTC